The entry that follows covers one TCR beta chain sequence. Antigen specificity is unknown. V trimming: 0 bases; J trimming: 5 bases; junction bases outside the gene matches: 6. The CDR3 contains 17 residues. CDR1 and CDR2 (germline): ENHRY, SYGVKD. PCR involved 60 Vbeta and 13 Jbeta primers. Sequencing used immunoSEQ multiplex PCR; TCRdb keeps in-frame clones, though not all of them. The table has 95,000 to 150,000 clones, around 73% seen once. The sample comes from a study of cytomegalovirus exposure and HLA in healthy donors. Study-wide results and caveats: An observed cluster of highly shared sequence variants was recorded as a likely sequencing artifact. Cytomegalovirus-associated status was assigned to about 160 TCR beta chains. Researchers reportedly found TCR beta sequences accurately predicted most subjects' HLA-A and HLA-B alleles.

This clonotype was sampled from a man aged 55-75 years in good health and CMV-seropositive. Source material: PBMCs. J is TRBJ2-4 and V is TRBV10-3; TRBD2 matches 11 bases. The CDR3 loop is CAISESSGGAEENIQYF. The CDR3 DNA is TGTGCCATCAGTGAGTCTAGCGGGGGGGCCGAGGAAAACATTCAGTACTTC.